The sequence of this T cell receptor beta chain was determined in a study of cytomegalovirus exposure and HLA in healthy donors. This clone was detected only a few times. The PCR made use of 60 Vbeta and 13 Jbeta primers. The protocol was immunoSEQ multiplex PCR, while the TCRdb copy is restricted to in-frame clones and leaves out a portion. The sample has around 230,000 clones, about three quarters seen once. Sequencing was done on a sample of PBMCs. The sequence came from a male donor in good health and CMV-seronegative.

The CDR3 region is CASSIESRGAFF. The CDR3 DNA follows: TGTGCCAGTAGTATTGAGTCCAGGGGGGCTTTCTTT. The chain carries TRBV19 and TRBJ1-1, with TRBD1 matching 7 bases. Per the germline V gene, CDR1 is LNHDA and CDR2 is SQIVND (reference sequence). This CDR3 region has 12 residues. V shed 3 bases and J 11 bases; nucleotides not matched to a gene: 6.